This TCR beta chain was recovered during a study of T cells in localized non-small cell lung cancer. Study-level findings and limits: Measurement of T cell clonality placed uninvolved adjacent lung highest, above the level in tumor.

Trimming took off 0 bases at V and 5 bases at J, with 9 bases between the two ends. The CDR3 has 14 amino acids. Per germline, CDR1 SGHRS and CDR2 YFSETQ. Turning to this clone: Its antigen remains unknown.

Produced via immunoSEQ multiplex PCR; TCRdb's table is partial and in-frame only. The table has 70,000 to 75,000 clones, 70% to 85% seen once. The receptor's source is a female donor of 60 years or more with stage I lung adenocarcinoma. The chain recombines TRBV5-1 with TRBJ2-1; unclear D gene. The material sequenced was peripheral blood, taken before any cancer treatment. In nucleotides, the CDR3 is TGCGCCAGCAGCTTGGCCACCTCGAACAATGAGCAGTTCTTC. Protein: CASSLATSNNEQFF. The whole variable domain, remainder taken from reference TRBV5-1 and TRBJ2-1, is KAGVTQTPRYLIKTRGQQVTLSCSPISGHRSVSWYQQTPGQGLQFLFEYFSETQRNKGNFPGRFSGRQFSNSRSEMNVSTLELGDSALYLCASSLATSNNEQFFGPGTRLTVL.